The rows below give T cell receptor beta chains drawn from one sample of a study of neoadjuvant anti-PD-1 for oral cavity cancer. This table comes from immunoSEQ multiplex PCR, and its TCRdb copy is limited to in-frame clones, with some not included. The table has tens of thousands of clones, 70% to 85% seen once; the top ten hold around 3.1%. The material was PBMCs, obtained before nivolumab (anti-PD-1) treatment. Receptors originate from a person aged 40-85 years with oral cavity squamous cell carcinoma. The CDR3 runs from the conserved cysteine through the conserved F or W.

TRBV7-9 CASSPPGGQSISTDTQYF
TRBV7-3 CASSLSAGNTEAFF
TRBV5-7 CASSRGEQYF
TRBV7-9 CASSGLAGGLTYEQYF
TRBV10-3 CAISDDRSGTRGDQPQHF
TRBV13 CASKGGAQGYTF
TRBV11-3 CASSLRGAGELFF
TRBV5-6 CASGRLEEQFF
TRBV5-1 CASSPRGRDSSYEQYF
TRBV5-8 CASSPGDRAGYF
TRBV11-3 CASSLSRTSGTYNEQFF
TRBV5-1 CASSLADRGNTEAFF
TRBV19 CASSMGGGYEQYF
TRBV11-3 CASSPGRGTYNEQFF
TRBV28 CASDPTYQPQHF
TRBV7-9 CASSVTVVQETQYF
TRBV5-4 CASSLGGADSYEQYF
TRBV5-6 CASSFRTGEGNTIYF
TRBV5-1 CASSSRSMGQSSGNTIYF
TRBV5-1 CASSLTVAGVSTGELFF
TRBV9 CASSVSLAGRSDEQYF
TRBV5-1 CASSRLGQIQETQYF
TRBV7-3 CASSRSREGSYNEQFF
TRBV11-2 CASSPVHEGQFF
TRBV10-3 CAISERTEASGRGETQYF
TRBV28 CASSRGTGGWGNTEAFF
TRBV6-7 CASNGLLLWAFF
TRBV7-9 CASSLGQTPYEQYF
TRBV21-1 CASSNRETYEQYF
TRBV11-3 CASSSNGYEQFF
TRBV5-4 CASAPTGAHTDEQYF
TRBV5-1 CASSLRGEEATNEKLFF
TRBV28 CASSLGGNTEAFF
TRBV4-1 CASSPQTGVNTEAFF
TRBV30 CAWRPPAGGKQETQYF
TRBV9 CASSVDPWGPTTYNEQFF
TRBV7-6 CASSLALASGRAIGELFF
TRBV5-1 CASSLEGNNSPLHF
TRBV5-1 CASSKGLAGANEQFF
TRBV28 CASRVGQATNEKLFF
TRBV19 CASSSSRGGADTQYF
TRBV7-9 CASSFRVGTEAFF
TRBV2 CASRLRDFFTEQYF
TRBV5-1 CASSWDLGGNYGYTF
TRBV19 CASSRGLAGLNGELFF